This record concerns one TCR beta chain sequence. Unique molecular identifiers were incorporated when the TCRbeta library was constructed. Via MiXCR, TCRdb re-called the PCR reads, giving one row per CDR3 protein. Among around 380,000 distinct CDR3 sequences listed, 11% were seen once. These data are taken from a study of T-cell reconstitution after alpha-beta-depleted transplantation in children. CDR3 length: 13 residues. The J segment lost 3 bases and the V segment lost 7 bases, leaving 6 bases of the junction unmatched. The germline gives CDR1 SQVTM, CDR2 ANQGSEA. The receptor comes from a human donor who donated a stem cell graft to a child with acute myeloid leukemia. The sequencing used PBMCs from the stem cell graft donor, collected from the stem cell graft. This chain joins TRBV29-1 and TRBJ2-1; 7 bases match TRBD2. In DNA form, the CDR3 reads TGCAGCGCTTCCGGGACTAACTACAATGAGCAGTTCTTC. It codes for CSASGTNYNEQFF.